These 12 T cell receptor beta chains share one sample of origin, sequenced in a study of T cells in localized non-small cell lung cancer. Measured with immunoSEQ multiplex PCR; TCRdb has only the in-frame clones, and not every one. Of 70,000 to 75,000 clones in the sample, around 84% were seen once. The specimen comprised peripheral blood, sampled before any cancer treatment. All receptors come from a female donor at least 60 years old with stage I lung adenocarcinoma.

The chain combines TRBV25-1 with TRBJ2-1; 8 nucleotides match TRBD2. CDR1 and CDR2 from the germline V gene are MGHDK and SYGVNS. V shed 5 bases and J 4 bases; nucleotides not matched to a gene: 1. CDR3 length: 13 amino acids. The CDR3 reads CASSSGGYNEQFF. The CDR3 nucleotides read TGTGCCAGCAGTAGCGGGGGTTACAATGAGCAGTTCTTC.

DNA for the CDR3: TGCAGTGCTTATTACGAGACCCAGTACTTC. This codes for CSAYYETQYF. This rearrangement joins TRBV20-1 to TRBJ2-5; D unresolved. The CDR3 has 10 amino acids. Germline loops: CDR1 DFQATT, CDR2 SNEGSKA (reference sequence). The V end was cut by 5 bases, the J end by 5 bases, with 6 bases between.

This clone was detected once. This chain connects TRBV6-1 to TRBJ2-7; 9 bases map to TRBD1. V dropped 6 bases and J dropped 4; count of bases not matched to a gene: 4. CDR3 length: 13 residues. Per germline, CDR1 MNHNS and CDR2 SASEGT. The CDR3 region is CASRQGARYEQYF. In DNA, the CDR3 is TGTGCCAGCAGACAGGGGGCTCGGTACGAGCAGTACTTC.

This chain links TRBV6-1 with TRBJ1-1; D possibly corresponds to TRBD1 (5 bases). The ends were cut back, 8 bases at V and 1 base at J, with 11 bases in the middle. The CDR3 length is 13 residues. CDR1 and CDR2 (germline): MNHNS, SASEGT. The CDR3 loop reads CASQGDPNTEAFF. Here the CDR3 DNA reads TGTGCCAGCCAAGGGGACCCGAACACTGAAGCTTTCTTT.

The chain couples TRBV5-6 to TRBJ2-6; D remains ambiguous. This CDR3 contains 17 residues. Germline values: CDR1 SGHDT, CDR2 YYEEEE. The V gene lost 4 bases and the J gene lost 0 bases, with 14 bases spanning the gap. CDR3 region: CASSRTGALSGANVLTF. In DNA form, the CDR3 reads TGTGCCAGCAGCCGGACGGGTGCCCTCTCTGGGGCCAACGTCCTGACTTTC.

The chain has TRBV4-3 and TRBJ2-1; D gene unclear. The V end lost 0 bases, the J end lost 6 bases, and 9 bases lay between the germline ends. CDR3 length equals 14 residues. CDR1 is LGHNA and CDR2 is YSLEER in the germline V gene. The CDR3 DNA follows: TGCGCCAGCAGCCAAGATAGGATCCCCAATGAGCAGTTCTTC. Its protein is CASSQDRIPNEQFF.

The CDR3 spells CASSPFETQYF. Here the CDR3 DNA reads TGTGCCAGCAGCCCTTTTGAGACCCAGTACTTC. This chain links TRBV7-8 with TRBJ2-5; D is ambiguous. The germline V gene encodes CDR1 SGHVS and CDR2 FQNEAQ. This CDR3 has 11 residues. Trimming removed 5 bases from V and 5 bases from J, with 6 bases in between.

The rearrangement joins TRBV7-3 to TRBJ1-1; 8 bases match TRBD1. Germline values: CDR1 SGHTA, CDR2 FQGTGA. The V and J ends lost 6 bases and 4 bases, in that order; junction bases with no gene match: 4. This CDR3 spans 13 amino acids. The CDR3 coding sequence is TGTGCCAGCAGTGAACAGGGGGGCACTGAAGCTTTCTTT. Translation: CASSEQGGTEAFF.

The table lists this clone with a few counts. V usage is TRBV6-1 and J usage is TRBJ2-1; D might be TRBD1 (6 bases). Germline V gives CDR1 MNHNS, CDR2 SASEGT. The germline V and J ends were trimmed by 6 bases and 1 base, with 13 bases remaining between them. The CDR3 spans 15 residues. The CDR3 spells CASRGARFSYNEQFF. CDR3 DNA: TGTGCCAGCAGGGGGGCCCGATTTTCCTACAATGAGCAGTTCTTC.

The CDR3 nucleotides read TGCGCCAGCAGGTATAGGGGCGGAGAAAAACTGTTTTTT. Its translation: CASRYRGGEKLFF. This chain links TRBV5-1 with TRBJ1-4; tentatively, D is TRBD1 (5 bases). The CDR3 loop spans 13 amino acids. Germline CDR1 reads SGHRS; CDR2 reads YFSETQ. Trimming took off 5 bases at V and 8 bases at J, with 13 bases between the two ends.

The chain has TRBV10-1 and TRBJ2-1, with TRBD1 matching over 7 bases. Trimming removed 0 bases from V and 7 bases from J; junction bases left unmatched: 12. The CDR3 covers 17 residues. Germline values: CDR1 WNHNN, CDR2 SYGVQD (reference sequence). The CDR3 bases are TGCGCCAGCAGTGAGTCGGTTCCGCGGACAGGTACAAATGAGCAGTTCTTC. Translating it yields CASSESVPRTGTNEQFF.

This rearrangement joins TRBV14 to TRBJ1-2; D call uncertain. V dropped 4 bases and J dropped 7 bases, with 16 bases sitting between them. The germline V gene has CDR1 SGHDN and CDR2 FVKESK. The CDR3 has 14 amino acids. The CDR3 DNA is TGTGCCAGCAGCCGGCACCCCGTCTTGGGTGGCTACACCTTC. Translating it yields CASSRHPVLGGYTF.